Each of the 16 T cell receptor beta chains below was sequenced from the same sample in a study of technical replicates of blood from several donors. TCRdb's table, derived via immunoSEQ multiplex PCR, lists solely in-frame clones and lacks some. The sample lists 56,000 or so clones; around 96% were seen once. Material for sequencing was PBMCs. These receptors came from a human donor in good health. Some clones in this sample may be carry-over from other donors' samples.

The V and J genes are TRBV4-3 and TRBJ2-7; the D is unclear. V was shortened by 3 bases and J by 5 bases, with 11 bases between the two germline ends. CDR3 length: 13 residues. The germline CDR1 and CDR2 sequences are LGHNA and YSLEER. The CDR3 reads CASSQWAANEQYF. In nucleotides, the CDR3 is TGCGCCAGCAGCCAGTGGGCCGCGAACGAGCAGTACTTC.

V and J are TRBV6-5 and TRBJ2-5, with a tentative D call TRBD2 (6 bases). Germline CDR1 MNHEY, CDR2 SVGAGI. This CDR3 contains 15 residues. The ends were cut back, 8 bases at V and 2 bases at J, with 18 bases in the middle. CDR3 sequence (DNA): TGTGCCAGCTGTGGCCGGGGGACGGATCAAGAGACCCAGTACTTC. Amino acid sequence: CASCGRGTDQETQYF.

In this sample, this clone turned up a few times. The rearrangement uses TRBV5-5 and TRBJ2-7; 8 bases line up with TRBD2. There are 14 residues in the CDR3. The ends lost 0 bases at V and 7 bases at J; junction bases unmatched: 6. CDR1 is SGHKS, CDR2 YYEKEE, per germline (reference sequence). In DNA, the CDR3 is TGTGCCAGCAGCTTGGAAGCGGGAGCAAGGGAGCAGTACTTC. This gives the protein CASSLEAGAREQYF.

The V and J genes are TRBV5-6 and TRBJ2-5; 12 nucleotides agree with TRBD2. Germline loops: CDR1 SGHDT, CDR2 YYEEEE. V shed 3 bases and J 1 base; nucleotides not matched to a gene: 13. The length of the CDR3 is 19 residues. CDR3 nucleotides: TGTGCCAGCAGCTCAATGGGGCTAGCGGGGGGGCCGACCCAAGAGACCCAGTACTTC. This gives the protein CASSSMGLAGGPTQETQYF.

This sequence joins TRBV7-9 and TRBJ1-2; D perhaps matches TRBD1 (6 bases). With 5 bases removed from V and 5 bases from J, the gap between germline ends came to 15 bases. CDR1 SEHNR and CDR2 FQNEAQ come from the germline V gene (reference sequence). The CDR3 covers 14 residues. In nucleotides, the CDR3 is TGTGCCAGCAGCGCCCAGGGGCCCGCTTATGGCTACACCTTC. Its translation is CASSAQGPAYGYTF. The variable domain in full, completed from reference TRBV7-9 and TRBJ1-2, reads DTGVSQNPRHKITKRGQNVTFRCDPISEHNRLYWYRQTLGQGPEFLTYFQNEAQLEKSRLLSDRFSAERPKGSFSTLEIQRTEQGDSAMYLCASSAQGPAYGYTFGSGTRLTVV.

CDR3 coding DNA: TGTGCCAGCAGCTTGGGAGCGGGAGTTGATAGGGTCGAGCAGTACTTC. This encodes CASSLGAGVDRVEQYF. This chain connects TRBV5-4 to TRBJ2-7; 8 bases align to TRBD2. Germline CDR1 reads SGHNT; CDR2 reads YYREEE (reference sequence). After removal of 0 bases from V and 6 bases from J, the junction contained 11 bases not matched to a gene. This CDR3 has 16 amino acids.

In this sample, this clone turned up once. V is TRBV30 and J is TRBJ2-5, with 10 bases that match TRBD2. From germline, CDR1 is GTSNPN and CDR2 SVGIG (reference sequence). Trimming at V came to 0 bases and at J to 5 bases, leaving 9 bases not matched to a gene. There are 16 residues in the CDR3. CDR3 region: CAWSVPAGGPEETQYF. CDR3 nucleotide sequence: TGTGCCTGGAGTGTACCAGCGGGAGGGCCGGAGGAGACCCAGTACTTC.

The CDR3: CASSVEPGKNTEAFF. The DNA of the CDR3 is TGTGCCAGCAGCGTAGAGCCAGGAAAGAACACTGAAGCTTTCTTT. This rearrangement joins TRBV9 to TRBJ1-1; D gene uncertain. Trimming removed 0 bases at V and 1 base at J, with 10 bases between. CDR1 and CDR2 from the germline V gene are SGDLS and YYNGEE. This CDR3 comprises 15 residues.

The CDR3 protein is CASSRQGDYGYTF. The CDR3 DNA reads TGTGCCAGCAGTAGACAGGGGGACTATGGCTACACCTTC. V is TRBV6-1 and J is TRBJ1-2, with 9 nucleotides matching TRBD1. The germline V gene encodes CDR1 MNHNS and CDR2 SASEGT. The CDR3 is 13 amino acids. V shed 5 bases, J shed 3 bases, and the junction held 1 base outside the gene matches.

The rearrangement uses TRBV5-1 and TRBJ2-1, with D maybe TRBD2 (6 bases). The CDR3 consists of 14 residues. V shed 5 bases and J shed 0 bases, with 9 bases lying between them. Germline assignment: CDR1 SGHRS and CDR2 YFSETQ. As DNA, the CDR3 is TGCGCCAGCAGTCCGGGGGACTCCTACAATGAGCAGTTCTTC. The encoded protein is CASSPGDSYNEQFF.

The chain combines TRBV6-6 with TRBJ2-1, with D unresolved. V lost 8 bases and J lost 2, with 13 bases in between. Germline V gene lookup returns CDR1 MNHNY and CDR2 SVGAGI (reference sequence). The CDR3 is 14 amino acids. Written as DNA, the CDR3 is TGTGCCAGCGGAGAGCGAGACCCCTACAATGAGCAGTTCTTC. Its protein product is CASGERDPYNEQFF.

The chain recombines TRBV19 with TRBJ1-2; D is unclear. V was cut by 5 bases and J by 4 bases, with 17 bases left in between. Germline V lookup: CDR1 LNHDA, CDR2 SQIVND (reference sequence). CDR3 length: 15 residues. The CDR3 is CASSLTERVIYGYTF. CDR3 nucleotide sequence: TGTGCCAGTAGTTTAACCGAGAGAGTGATCTATGGCTACACCTTC.

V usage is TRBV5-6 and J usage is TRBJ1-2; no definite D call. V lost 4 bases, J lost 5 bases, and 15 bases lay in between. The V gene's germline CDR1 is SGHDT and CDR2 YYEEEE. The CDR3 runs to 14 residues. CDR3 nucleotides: TGTGCCAGCAGCACTAGGACGAAATCTTATGGCTACACCTTC. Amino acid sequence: CASSTRTKSYGYTF. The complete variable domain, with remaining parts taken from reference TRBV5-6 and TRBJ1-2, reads DAGVTQSPTHLIKTRGQQVTLRCSPKSGHDTVSWYQQALGQGPQFIFQYYEEEERQRGNFPDRFSGHQFPNYSSELNVNALLLGDSALYLCASSTRTKSYGYTFGSGTRLTVV.

The CDR3 spells CASSLGQGTTNEKLFF. CDR3 nucleotides: TGTGCCAGCAGCTTAGGGCAGGGTACAACTAATGAAAAACTGTTTTTT. The rearrangement uses TRBV11-2 and TRBJ1-4; D perhaps matches TRBD1 (5 bases). This CDR3 region has 16 residues. Trimming took 1 base from V and 0 from J, leaving 9 bases between them. CDR1 and CDR2 (germline): SGHAT, FQNNGV.

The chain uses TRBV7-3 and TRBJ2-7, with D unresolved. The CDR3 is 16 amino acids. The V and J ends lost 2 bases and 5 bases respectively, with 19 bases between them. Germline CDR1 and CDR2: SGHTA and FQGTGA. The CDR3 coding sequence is TGTGCCAGCAGCTTATCCCCCCGCTACCGAACCAACGAGCAGTACTTC. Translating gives CASSLSPRYRTNEQYF.

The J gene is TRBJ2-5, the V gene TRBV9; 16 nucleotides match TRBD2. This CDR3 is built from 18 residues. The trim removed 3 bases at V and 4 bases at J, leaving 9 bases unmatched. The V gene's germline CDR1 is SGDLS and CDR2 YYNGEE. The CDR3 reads CASSEGTSGGAVIETQYF. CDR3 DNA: TGTGCCAGCAGCGAGGGGACTAGCGGGGGGGCGGTAATAGAGACCCAGTACTTC.